This record covers a single T cell receptor beta chain. Its antigen is undetermined. These data originate in a study of T cell responses to AZD1222 COVID-19 vaccine. Study-level points and caveats: There were vaccine-associated CD4 TCRs across spike, dominant at 160-218 and 743-854.

Method: immunoSEQ multiplex PCR; TCRdb's copy keeps in-frame clones and lacks some. The table shows 100,000 to 150,000 clones, with approximately 85% occurring only once. The receptor's source is an adult who received the MenACWY meningococcal vaccine as a control. Source: peripheral blood, taken 28 days after the second dose of the MenACWY control vaccine.

The CDR3 here is CASSIPQSTSGANVLTF. The CDR3 region has the DNA TGTGCCAGTAGTATACCGCAGTCGACAAGTGGGGCCAACGTCCTGACTTTC. V usage is TRBV19 and J usage is TRBJ2-6; D gene uncertain. Trimming left V 2 bases short and J 3 bases short, with 14 bases between. The CDR3 runs to 17 residues. Germline V gives CDR1 LNHDA, CDR2 SQIVND (reference sequence).